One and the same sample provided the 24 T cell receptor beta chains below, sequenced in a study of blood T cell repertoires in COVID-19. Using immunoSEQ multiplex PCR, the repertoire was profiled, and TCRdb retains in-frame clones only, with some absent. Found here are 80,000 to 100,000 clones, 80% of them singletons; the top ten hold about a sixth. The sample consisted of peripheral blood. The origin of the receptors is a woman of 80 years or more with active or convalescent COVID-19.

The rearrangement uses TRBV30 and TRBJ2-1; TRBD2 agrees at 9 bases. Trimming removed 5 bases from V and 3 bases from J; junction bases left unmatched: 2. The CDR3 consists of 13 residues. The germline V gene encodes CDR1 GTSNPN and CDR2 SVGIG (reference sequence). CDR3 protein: CAWGLAIYNEQFF. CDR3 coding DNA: TGTGCCTGGGGACTAGCGATCTACAATGAGCAGTTCTTC.

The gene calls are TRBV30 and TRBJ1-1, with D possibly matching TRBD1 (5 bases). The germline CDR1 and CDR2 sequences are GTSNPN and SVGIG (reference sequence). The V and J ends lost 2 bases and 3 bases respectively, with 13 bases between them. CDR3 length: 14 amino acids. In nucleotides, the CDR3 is TGTGCCTGGAGTCGTCAGGGCGGGGACACTGAAGCTTTCTTT. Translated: CAWSRQGGDTEAFF.

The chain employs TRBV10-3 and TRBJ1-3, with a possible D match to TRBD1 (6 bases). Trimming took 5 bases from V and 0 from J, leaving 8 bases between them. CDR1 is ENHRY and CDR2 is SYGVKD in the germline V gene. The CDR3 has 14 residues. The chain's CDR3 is CAISPTGSGNTIYF. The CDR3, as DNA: TGTGCCATCAGTCCGACAGGCTCTGGAAACACCATATATTTT.

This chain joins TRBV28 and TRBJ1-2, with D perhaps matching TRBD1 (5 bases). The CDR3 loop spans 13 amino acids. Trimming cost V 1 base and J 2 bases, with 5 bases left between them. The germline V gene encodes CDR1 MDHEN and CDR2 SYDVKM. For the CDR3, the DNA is TGTGCCAGCAGTTTATCAGGGAACTATGGCTACACCTTC. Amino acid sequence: CASSLSGNYGYTF.

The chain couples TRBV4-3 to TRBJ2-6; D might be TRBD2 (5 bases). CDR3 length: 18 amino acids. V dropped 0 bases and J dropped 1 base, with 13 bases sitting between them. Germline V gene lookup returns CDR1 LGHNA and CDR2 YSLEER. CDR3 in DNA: TGCGCCAGCAGCCAAGATCTAGCAGGATATTCTGGGGCCAACGTCCTGACTTTC. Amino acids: CASSQDLAGYSGANVLTF.

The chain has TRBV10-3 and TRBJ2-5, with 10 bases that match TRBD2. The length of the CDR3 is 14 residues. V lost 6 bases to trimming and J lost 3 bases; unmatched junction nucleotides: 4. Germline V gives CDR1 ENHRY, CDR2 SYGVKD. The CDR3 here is CAISPSGSEETQYF. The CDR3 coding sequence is TGTGCCATCAGCCCTAGCGGGAGTGAAGAGACCCAGTACTTC.

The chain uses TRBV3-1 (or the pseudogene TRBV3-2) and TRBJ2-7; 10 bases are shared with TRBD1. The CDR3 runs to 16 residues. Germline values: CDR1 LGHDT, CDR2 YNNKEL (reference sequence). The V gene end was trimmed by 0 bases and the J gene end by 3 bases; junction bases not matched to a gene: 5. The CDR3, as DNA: TGTGCCAGCAGCCAAGATCACGGACAGGGGGGCTACGAGCAGTACTTC. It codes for CASSQDHGQGGYEQYF.

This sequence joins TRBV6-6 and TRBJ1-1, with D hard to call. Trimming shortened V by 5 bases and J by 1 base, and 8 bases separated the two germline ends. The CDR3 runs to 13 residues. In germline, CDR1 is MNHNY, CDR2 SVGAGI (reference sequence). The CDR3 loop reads CASSVKRNTEAFF. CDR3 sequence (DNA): TGTGCCAGCAGTGTTAAGAGGAACACTGAAGCTTTCTTT.

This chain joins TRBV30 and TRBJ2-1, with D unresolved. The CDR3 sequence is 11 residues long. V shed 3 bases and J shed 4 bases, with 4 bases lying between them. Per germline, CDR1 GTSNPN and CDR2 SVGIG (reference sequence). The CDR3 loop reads CAWRSYNEQFF. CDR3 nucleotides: TGTGCCTGGAGGTCTTACAATGAGCAGTTCTTC.

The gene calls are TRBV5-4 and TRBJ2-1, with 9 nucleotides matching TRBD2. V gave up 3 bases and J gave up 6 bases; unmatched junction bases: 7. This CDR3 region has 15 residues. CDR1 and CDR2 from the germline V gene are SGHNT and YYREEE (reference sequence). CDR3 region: CASSSQREAGNEQFF. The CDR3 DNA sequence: TGTGCCAGCAGCTCCCAGCGGGAGGCGGGCAATGAGCAGTTCTTC.

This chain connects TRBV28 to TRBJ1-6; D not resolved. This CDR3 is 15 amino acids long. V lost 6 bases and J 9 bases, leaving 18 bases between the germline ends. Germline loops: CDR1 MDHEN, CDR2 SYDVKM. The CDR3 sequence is CASSLDTAEGSPLHF. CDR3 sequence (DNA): TGTGCCAGCAGCCTCGACACCGCGGAGGGTTCACCCCTCCACTTT.

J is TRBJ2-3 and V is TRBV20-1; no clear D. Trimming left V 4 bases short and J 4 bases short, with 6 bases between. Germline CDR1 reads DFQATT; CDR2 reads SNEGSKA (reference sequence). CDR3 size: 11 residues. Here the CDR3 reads CSAMNSDTQYF. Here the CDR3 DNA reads TGCAGTGCTATGAACTCAGATACGCAGTATTTT.

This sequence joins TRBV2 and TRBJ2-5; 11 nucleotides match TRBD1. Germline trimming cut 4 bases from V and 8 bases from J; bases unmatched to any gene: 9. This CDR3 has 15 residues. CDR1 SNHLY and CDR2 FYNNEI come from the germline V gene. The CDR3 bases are TGTGCCAGCAGTGTGAGGGGACAGGGGGAGAGCACCCAGTACTTC. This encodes CASSVRGQGESTQYF.

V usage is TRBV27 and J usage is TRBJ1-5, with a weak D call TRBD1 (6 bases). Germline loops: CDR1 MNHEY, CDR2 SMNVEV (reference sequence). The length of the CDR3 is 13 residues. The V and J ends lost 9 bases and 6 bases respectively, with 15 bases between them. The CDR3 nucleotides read TGTGCCAGTGGAATCCAGGGGTTTCAGCCCCAGCATTTT. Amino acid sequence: CASGIQGFQPQHF.

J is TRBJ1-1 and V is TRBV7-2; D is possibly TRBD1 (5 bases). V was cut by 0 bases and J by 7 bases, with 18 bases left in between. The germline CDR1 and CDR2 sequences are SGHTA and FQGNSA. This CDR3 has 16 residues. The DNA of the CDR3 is TGTGCCAGCAGCTTAGCTCCGGACATAGTCGCGAGTGAAGCTTTCTTT. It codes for CASSLAPDIVASEAFF. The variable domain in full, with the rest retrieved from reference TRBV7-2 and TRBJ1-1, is GAGVSQSPSNKVTEKGKDVELRCDPISGHTALYWYRQSLGQGLEFLIYFQGNSAPDKSGLPSDRFSAERTGGSVSTLTIQRTQQEDSAVYLCASSLAPDIVASEAFFGQGTRLTVV.

DNA for the CDR3: TGTGCCAGCAGGAGACAGGGGCTAACAGATACGCAGTATTTT. Amino acid sequence: CASRRQGLTDTQYF. The chain is built from TRBV14 and TRBJ2-3, with 8 bases matching TRBD1. Trimming cost V 6 bases and J 3 bases; bases outside gene matches: 5. CDR1 is SGHDN, CDR2 FVKESK, per germline. This CDR3 has 14 residues. Supplemented by reference TRBV14 and TRBJ2-3, the full variable domain reads EAGVTQFPSHSVIEKGQTVTLRCDPISGHDNLYWYRRVMGKEIKFLLHFVKESKQDESGMPNNRFLAERTGGTYSTLKVQPAELEDSGVYFCASRRQGLTDTQYFGPGTRLTVL.

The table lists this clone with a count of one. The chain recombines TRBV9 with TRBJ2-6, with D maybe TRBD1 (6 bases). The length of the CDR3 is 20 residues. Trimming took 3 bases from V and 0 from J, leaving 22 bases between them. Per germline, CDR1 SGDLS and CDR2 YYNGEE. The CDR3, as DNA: TGTGCCAGCAGCGAGACACCAGGGGCATTAACTTCCTCTGGGGCCAACGTCCTGACTTTC. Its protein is CASSETPGALTSSGANVLTF.

CDR3 nucleotides: TGTGCCAGCAGTACCGGGCAGGGTTACAATGAGCAGTTCTTC. Translating it yields CASSTGQGYNEQFF. The rearrangement links TRBV2 to TRBJ2-1; a weak D match, TRBD1 (5 bases). CDR1 is SNHLY and CDR2 is FYNNEI in the germline V gene. V was cut by 5 bases and J by 4 bases, with 12 bases left in between. This CDR3 is 14 amino acids long.

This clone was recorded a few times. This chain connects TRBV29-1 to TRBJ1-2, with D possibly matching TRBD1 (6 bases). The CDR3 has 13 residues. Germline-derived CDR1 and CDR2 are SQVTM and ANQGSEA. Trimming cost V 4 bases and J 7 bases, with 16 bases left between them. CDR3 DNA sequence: TGCAGCGTTGGGGGCGCAGGGGTGTCTGGCTACACCTTC. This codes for CSVGGAGVSGYTF.

The CDR3 DNA sequence: TGCGCCAGCAGCCATTCCTACGAGCAGTACTTC. Its protein is CASSHSYEQYF. The rearrangement uses TRBV5-1 and TRBJ2-7; D is uncertain. The CDR3 totals 11 residues. V lost 4 bases, J lost 1 base, and 3 bases lay in between. The germline CDR1 and CDR2 sequences are SGHRS and YFSETQ.

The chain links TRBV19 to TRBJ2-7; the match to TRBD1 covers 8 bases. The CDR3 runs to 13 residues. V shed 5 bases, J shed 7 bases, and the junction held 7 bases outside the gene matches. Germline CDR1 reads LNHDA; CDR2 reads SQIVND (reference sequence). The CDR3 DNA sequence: TGTGCCAGTAGTTCGGACAGGGTTGAAGAGCAGTACTTC. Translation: CASSSDRVEEQYF.

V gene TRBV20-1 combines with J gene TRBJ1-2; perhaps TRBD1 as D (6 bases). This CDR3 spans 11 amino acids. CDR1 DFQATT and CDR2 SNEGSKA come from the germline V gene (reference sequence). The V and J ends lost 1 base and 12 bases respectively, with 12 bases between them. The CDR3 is CSARAPGDNTF. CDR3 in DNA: TGCAGTGCTAGAGCGCCAGGGGATAACACCTTC.

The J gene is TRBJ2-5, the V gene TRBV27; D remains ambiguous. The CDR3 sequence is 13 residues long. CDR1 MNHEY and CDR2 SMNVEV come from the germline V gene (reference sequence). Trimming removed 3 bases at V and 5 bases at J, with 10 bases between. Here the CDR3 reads CASSFSALETQYF. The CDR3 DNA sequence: TGTGCCAGCAGTTTTTCAGCGCTGGAGACCCAGTACTTC.

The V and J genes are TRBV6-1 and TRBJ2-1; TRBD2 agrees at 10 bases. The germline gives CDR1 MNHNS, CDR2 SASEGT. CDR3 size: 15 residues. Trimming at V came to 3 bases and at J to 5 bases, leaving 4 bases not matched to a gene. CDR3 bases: TGTGCCAGCAGTGAGAGCGGGAGGGATAACAATGAGCAGTTCTTC. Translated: CASSESGRDNNEQFF.